This T cell receptor (beta chain) was observed in a study of blood T cells in healthy people across ages. Regarding the study as a whole: Per million T cells, the diversity of TCR beta decreased roughly linearly as age advanced.

The CDR3 is 15 amino acids. The junction had 12 bases not matched to a gene; V was cut back by 1 base and J by 7 bases. CDR1 SQVTM and CDR2 ANQGSEA come from the germline V gene. Alongside a J-beta primer mix, a sample-barcoded 5' primer served in a second PCR lasting roughly 6 to 11 cycles. MiXCR was run by TCRdb on the 5' RACE reads, yielding one entry per CDR3 protein. The table has about 690,000 distinct CDR3 sequences, 40% to 45% seen once. Remarks on this clonotype: The target antigen is unknown.

The sequence was collected from a man older than 75 in good health. The sample comprised blood. The rearrangement uses TRBV29-1 and TRBJ2-7, with TRBD2 matching 8 bases. The CDR3 here is CSVEGASGSGNEQYF. Written as DNA, the CDR3 is TGCAGCGTTGAAGGGGCAAGCGGGAGCGGTAATGAGCAGTACTTC.